This T cell receptor (beta chain) appears in the sequencing data of a study of T-cell reconstitution after alpha-beta-depleted transplantation in children (dated by TCRdb to the mid-2010s). Study-wide context: The study quantitatively tracked T-cell immune reconstitution after TCRalphabeta/CD19-depleted allogeneic hematopoietic cell transplantation in children using TCR repertoire profiling. General study outcomes and caveats: In some patients, high TCRbeta diversity at day 60 was attributed to recipient T cells and intrathymic progenitors that had survived conditioning. The apparently early recovery of alphabetaT-cell counts about two months after transplant reportedly depended on only several hundred rapidly expanded clones that came from non-depleted graft cells. The frequencies of hyperexpanded clones fell over the following months, and after one year, T-cell counts and TCRbeta diversity were mostly attributed to newly produced T cells.

The sample's treatment or condition, from its label and the paper: allogeneic hematopoietic cell transplantation with graft depleted of TCRalphabeta T cells and CD19 B cells. TCRalphabeta/CD19-depleted allogeneic hematopoietic cell grafts were given to the transplant recipients, all of whom were children. Preparation of the library involved PCR. The instrument was an Illumina HiSeq 2500. To normalize quantification of the TCRbeta repertoire, the TCR libraries were built with molecular barcoding that relied on unique molecular identifiers. TCRdb applied fastp at Q25 and MiXCR to the public reads, then kept only in-frame beta chains. Each CDR3 protein gets just one entry, which takes the most common genes and DNA from the rows behind it. The sample yields about 220,000 distinct CDR3 sequences; approximately 17% were counted once. The top ten clonotypes cover approximately 40% of the sample. Including cysteine and phenylalanine, the CDR3 has 16 amino acids. Of all the DNA, just the CDR3 is kept, 48 bases in frame from base 1. Reading the germline V gene gives CDR1 SGHTA and CDR2 FQGNSA. Unmatched junction bases come to 6, with V trimmed by 2 bases and J by 6 bases.

In its sample, this clonotype was seen a few times. Its antigen has not been determined. No much larger clonotype is one base removed from it; base qualities were not supplied. The rearranged segments are TRBV7-2 and TRBJ2-2, and TRBD1 aligns with 10 junction nucleotides. The sequence came from a male patient under 10 years old who had a stem cell transplant for acute lymphoblastic leukemia, so the T cells may come from the graft donor. The sequencing used PBMCs, mostly from graft donor cells, collected 360 days after TCRalphabeta/CD19-depleted stem cell transplant. The nucleotides are TGTGCCAGCAGCTTAAATCTGGGGACAGGGGCCGGGGAGCTGTTTTTT. The resulting protein is CASSLNLGTGAGELFF.